Listed here is a single T cell receptor beta chain. Profiling relied on immunoSEQ multiplex PCR, and the TCRdb table lists in-frame clones only, not all of them. The table shows 8,000 to 13,000 clones, with approximately 91% occurring only once. The sample comes from a study of control samples from healthy donors and cancer patients. The germline CDR1 and CDR2 sequences are MGHRA and YSYEKL. Deletions cut 4 bases from V and 4 bases from J, with 14 bases between. The CDR3 sequence is 15 residues long. The sequencing sample was made of PBMCs. This chain links TRBV4-1 with TRBJ1-5, with D perhaps TRBD1 (5 bases). The sequence was obtained from a man aged 55 to 70 with colorectal cancer. CDR3 sequence (DNA): TGCGCCAGCAGCCTCCCGGGACCGAGGAATCAGCCCCAGCATTTT. This encodes CASSLPGPRNQPQHF.